This TCR beta chain was captured by sequencing in a study of Graves' ophthalmopathy and Graves' hyperthyroidism. Study information: Ophthalmopathy not arising within 18 months of follow-up defined hyperthyroidism as stable.

New diagnoses, under 2 months' duration, and ages 18 to 65 characterized the hyperthyroidism patients. CDR1 MNHNS and CDR2 SASEGT come from the germline V gene. CDR3 size: 15 residues. Trimming shortened V by 1 base and J by 7 bases, and 14 bases separated the two germline ends. For repertoire sequencing, the TCR beta CDR3 regions were amplified from RNA transcripts. HTBI primers served in a first-round RT-PCR, which a second-round multiplex PCR followed. TCRdb fed the multiplex PCR reads into MiXCR, producing one record per CDR3 protein. The table shows around 590,000 distinct CDR3 sequences, with about 40% occurring only once. In its sample, this clonotype was seen a few times.

The sample comprised peripheral blood or thyroid tissue (not recorded which). The receptor comes from an adult man with Graves' hyperthyroidism. The chain is built from TRBV6-1 and TRBJ1-5; a possible D gene is TRBD1 (5 bases). The CDR3 region is CASSEVDGGGQPQHF. Here the CDR3 DNA reads TGTGCCAGCAGTGAAGTGGACGGTGGGGGACAGCCCCAGCATTTT.